The 4 T cell receptor beta chains listed next were all sequenced from one sample in a study of cytomegalovirus exposure and HLA in healthy donors. 60 Vbeta and 13 Jbeta primers were used in PCR. Profiled with immunoSEQ multiplex PCR; TCRdb holds only in-frame clones, not every one. The sample carries some 130,000 clones, roughly three quarters recorded once. Sequencing was carried out using PBMCs. The receptors stem from a man aged 25 to 40 in good health and CMV-seronegative.

J is TRBJ2-1 and V is TRBV15, with 7 nucleotides matching TRBD1. The V gene end was trimmed by 6 bases and the J gene end by 3 bases; junction bases not matched to a gene: 2. CDR1 and CDR2 from the germline V gene are LNHNV and YYDKDF (reference sequence). This CDR3 spans 13 amino acids. CDR3 protein: CATRGQFYNEQFF. CDR3 DNA sequence: TGTGCCACCAGGGGACAGTTCTACAATGAGCAGTTCTTC.

V and J are TRBV7-9 and TRBJ2-7, with TRBD2 identical over 9 bases. CDR3 length: 17 amino acids. Germline assignment: CDR1 SEHNR and CDR2 FQNEAQ (reference sequence). Trimming at V came to 5 bases and at J to 0 bases, leaving 11 bases not matched to a gene. The CDR3 DNA reads TGTGCCAGCAGCCTCCTCGGGGGCGGGAGGGTCTCCTACGAGCAGTACTTC. Its protein product is CASSLLGGGRVSYEQYF.

The rearrangement uses TRBV6-5 and TRBJ2-7; D possibly corresponds to TRBD2 (6 bases). The CDR3 is made up of 14 amino acids. CDR1 and CDR2 from the germline V gene are MNHEY and SVGAGI. V lost 2 bases and J lost 6, with 14 bases in between. The chain's CDR3 is CASSYDGSVGEQYF. Here the CDR3 DNA reads TGTGCCAGCAGTTACGACGGGAGTGTCGGCGAGCAGTACTTC.

This clone was observed a handful of times. V is TRBV10-1 and J is TRBJ2-5, with D maybe TRBD2 (5 bases). V was clipped by 3 bases and J by 6 bases, with 11 bases between them. Looked up from germline, CDR1 is WNHNN and CDR2 is SYGVQD (reference sequence). This CDR3 is 13 amino acids long. The chain's CDR3 is CASSDGVRQTQYF. CDR3 nucleotides: TGCGCCAGCAGTGACGGGGTCCGTCAGACCCAGTACTTC.